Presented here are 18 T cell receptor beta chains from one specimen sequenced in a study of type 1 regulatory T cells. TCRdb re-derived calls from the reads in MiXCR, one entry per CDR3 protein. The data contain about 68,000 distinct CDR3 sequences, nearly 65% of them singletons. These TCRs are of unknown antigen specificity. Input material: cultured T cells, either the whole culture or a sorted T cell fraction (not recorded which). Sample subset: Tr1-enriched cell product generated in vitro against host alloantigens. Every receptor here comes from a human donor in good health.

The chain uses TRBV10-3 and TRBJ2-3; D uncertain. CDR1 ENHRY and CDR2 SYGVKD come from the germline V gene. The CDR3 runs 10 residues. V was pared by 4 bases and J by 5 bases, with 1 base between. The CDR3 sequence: CAISGDTQYF. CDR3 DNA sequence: TGTGCCATCAGTGGAGATACGCAGTATTTT.

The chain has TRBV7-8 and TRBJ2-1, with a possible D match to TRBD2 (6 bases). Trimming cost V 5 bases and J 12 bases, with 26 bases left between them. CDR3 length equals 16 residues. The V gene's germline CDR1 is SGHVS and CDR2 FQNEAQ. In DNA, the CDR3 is TGTGCCAGCAGCCTACCTGGGGGGATTCAGCCGAGCCCGCAGTTCTTC. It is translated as CASSLPGGIQPSPQFF. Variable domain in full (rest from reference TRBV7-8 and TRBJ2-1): GAGVSQSPRYKVAKRGQDVALRCDPISGHVSLFWYQQALGQGPEFLTYFQNEAQLDKSGLPSDRFFAERPEGSVSTLKIQRTQQEDSAVYLCASSLPGGIQPSPQFFGPGTRLTVL.

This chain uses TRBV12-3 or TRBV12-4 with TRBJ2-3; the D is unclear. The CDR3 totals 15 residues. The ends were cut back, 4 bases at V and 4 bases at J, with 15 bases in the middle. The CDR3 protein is CASSYRASEADTQYF. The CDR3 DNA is TGTGCCAGCAGTTACCGGGCATCCGAGGCAGATACGCAGTATTTT.

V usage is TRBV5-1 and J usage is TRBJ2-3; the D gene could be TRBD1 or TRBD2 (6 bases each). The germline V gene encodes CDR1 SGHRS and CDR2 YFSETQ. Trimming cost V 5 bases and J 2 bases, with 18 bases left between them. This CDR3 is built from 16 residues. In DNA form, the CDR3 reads TGCGCCAGCAGTTCCGGGGGCGGTTCTACCACAGATACGCAGTATTTT. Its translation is CASSSGGGSTTDTQYF.

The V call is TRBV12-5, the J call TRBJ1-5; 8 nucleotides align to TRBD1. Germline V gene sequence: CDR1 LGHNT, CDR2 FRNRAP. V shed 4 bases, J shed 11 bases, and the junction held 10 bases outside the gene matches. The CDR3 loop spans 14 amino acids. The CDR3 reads CASGSDRAPWAQHF. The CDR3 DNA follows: TGTGCTAGTGGTTCGGACAGGGCTCCTTGGGCCCAGCATTTT.

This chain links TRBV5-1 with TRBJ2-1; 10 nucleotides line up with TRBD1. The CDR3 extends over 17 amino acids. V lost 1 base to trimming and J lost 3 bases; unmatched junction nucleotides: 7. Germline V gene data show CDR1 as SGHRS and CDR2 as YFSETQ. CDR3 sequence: CASSLFPGTGDYNEQFF. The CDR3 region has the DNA TGCGCCAGCAGCTTGTTCCCCGGGACAGGGGACTACAATGAGCAGTTCTTC. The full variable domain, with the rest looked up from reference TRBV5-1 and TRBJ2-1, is KAGVTQTPRYLIKTRGQQVTLSCSPISGHRSVSWYQQTPGQGLQFLFEYFSETQRNKGNFPGRFSGRQFSNSRSEMNVSTLELGDSALYLCASSLFPGTGDYNEQFFGPGTRLTVL.

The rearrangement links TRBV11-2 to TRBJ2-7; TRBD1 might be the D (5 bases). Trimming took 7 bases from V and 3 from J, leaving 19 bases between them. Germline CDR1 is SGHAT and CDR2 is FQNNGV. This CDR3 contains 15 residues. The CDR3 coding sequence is TGTGCCAGCACCAGGGCGCTAGACAGCATCTACGAGCAGTACTTC. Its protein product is CASTRALDSIYEQYF.

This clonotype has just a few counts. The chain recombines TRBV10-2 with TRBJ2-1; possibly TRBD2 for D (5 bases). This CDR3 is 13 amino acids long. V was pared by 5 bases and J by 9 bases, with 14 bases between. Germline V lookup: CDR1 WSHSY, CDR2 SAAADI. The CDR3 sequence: CASSSSGYGEQFF. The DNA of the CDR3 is TGCGCCAGCAGTAGTTCGGGGTACGGTGAGCAGTTCTTC.

The CDR3 DNA follows: TGTGCCATCAGTGAGTTTGGGGCGGTTTACGAGCAGTACTTC. Amino acid sequence: CAISEFGAVYEQYF. The V gene is TRBV10-3, the J gene TRBJ2-7; TRBD1 is a possible D gene (5 bases). The length of the CDR3 is 14 residues. Germline V CDR1 and CDR2: ENHRY, SYGVKD. V lost 1 base and J 4 bases, leaving 11 bases between the germline ends.

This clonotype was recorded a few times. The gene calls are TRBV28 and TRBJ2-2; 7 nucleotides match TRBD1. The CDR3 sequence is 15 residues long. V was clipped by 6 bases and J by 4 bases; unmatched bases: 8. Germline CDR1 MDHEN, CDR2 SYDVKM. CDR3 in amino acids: CASRRDRAFTGELFF. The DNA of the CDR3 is TGTGCCAGCAGGCGAGACAGGGCATTCACCGGGGAGCTGTTTTTT.

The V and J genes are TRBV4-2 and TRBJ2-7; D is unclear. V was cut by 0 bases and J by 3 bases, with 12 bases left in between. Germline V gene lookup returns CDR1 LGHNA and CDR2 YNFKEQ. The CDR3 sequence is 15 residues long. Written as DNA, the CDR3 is TGTGCCAGCAGCCAAGATAATAGGGTCGGCTACGAGCAGTACTTC. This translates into CASSQDNRVGYEQYF.

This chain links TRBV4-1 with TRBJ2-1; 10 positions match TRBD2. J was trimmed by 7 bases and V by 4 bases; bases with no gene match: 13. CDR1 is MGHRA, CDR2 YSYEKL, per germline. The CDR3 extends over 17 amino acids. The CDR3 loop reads CASSRGGLADLGNEQFF. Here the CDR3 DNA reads TGCGCCAGCAGCCGAGGCGGACTAGCGGATCTCGGAAATGAGCAGTTCTTC.

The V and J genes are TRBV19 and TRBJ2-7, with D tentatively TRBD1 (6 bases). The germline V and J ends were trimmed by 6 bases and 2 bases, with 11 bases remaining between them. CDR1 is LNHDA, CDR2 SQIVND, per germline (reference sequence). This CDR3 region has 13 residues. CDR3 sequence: CASRMQGTYEQYF. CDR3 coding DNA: TGTGCCAGTAGGATGCAGGGGACCTACGAGCAGTACTTC. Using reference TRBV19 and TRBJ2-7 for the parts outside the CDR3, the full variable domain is DGGITQSPKYLFRKEGQNVTLSCEQNLNHDAMYWYRQDPGQGLRLIYYSQIVNDFQKGDIAEGYSVSREKKESFPLTVTSAQKNPTAFYLCASRMQGTYEQYFGPGTRLTVT.

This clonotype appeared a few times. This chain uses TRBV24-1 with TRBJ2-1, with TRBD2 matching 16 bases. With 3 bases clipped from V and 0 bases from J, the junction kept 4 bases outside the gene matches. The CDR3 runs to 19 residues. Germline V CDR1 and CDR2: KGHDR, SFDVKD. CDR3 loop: CATSDPGLAGGPSYNEQFF. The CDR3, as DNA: TGTGCCACCAGTGATCCGGGACTAGCGGGAGGGCCCTCCTACAATGAGCAGTTCTTC.

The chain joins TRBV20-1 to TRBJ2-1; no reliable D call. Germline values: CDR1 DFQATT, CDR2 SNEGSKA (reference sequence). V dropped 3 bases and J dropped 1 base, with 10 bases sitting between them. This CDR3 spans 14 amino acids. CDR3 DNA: TGCAGTGCTAGGGACCGCGTGTCCTACAATGAGCAGTTCTTC. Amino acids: CSARDRVSYNEQFF.

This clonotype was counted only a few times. CDR3 in amino acids: CASSLNYEQYF. The CDR3 DNA reads TGTGCCAGCAGCTTGAACTACGAGCAGTACTTC. This chain uses TRBV5-4 with TRBJ2-7, with D uncertain. V dropped 1 base and J dropped 3 bases, with 2 bases sitting between them. CDR1 is SGHNT, CDR2 YYREEE, per germline (reference sequence). The CDR3 runs to 11 residues.

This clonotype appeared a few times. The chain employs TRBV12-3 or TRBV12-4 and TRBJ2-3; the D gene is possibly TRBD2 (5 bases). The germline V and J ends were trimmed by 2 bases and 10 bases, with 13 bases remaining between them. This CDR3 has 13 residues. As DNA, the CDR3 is TGTGCCAGCAGTTTAATTAGCGCTATCGCGCAGTATTTT. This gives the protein CASSLISAIAQYF.

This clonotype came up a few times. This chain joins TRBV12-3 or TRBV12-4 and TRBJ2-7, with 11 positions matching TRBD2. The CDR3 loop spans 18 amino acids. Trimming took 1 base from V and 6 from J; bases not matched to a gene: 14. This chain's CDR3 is CASSLGRMIAGGPTEQYF. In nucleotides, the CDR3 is TGTGCCAGCAGTTTAGGTCGTATGATAGCGGGAGGGCCCACCGAGCAGTACTTC.